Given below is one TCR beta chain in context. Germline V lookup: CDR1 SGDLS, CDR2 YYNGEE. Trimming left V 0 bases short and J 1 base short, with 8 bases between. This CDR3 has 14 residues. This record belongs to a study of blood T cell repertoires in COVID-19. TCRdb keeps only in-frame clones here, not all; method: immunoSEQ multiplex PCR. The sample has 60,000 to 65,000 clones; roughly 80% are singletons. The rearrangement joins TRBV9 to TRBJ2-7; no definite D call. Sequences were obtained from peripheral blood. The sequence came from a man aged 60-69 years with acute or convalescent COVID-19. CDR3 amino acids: CASSVGQISYEQYF. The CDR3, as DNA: TGTGCCAGCAGCGTAGGCCAGATATCCTACGAGCAGTACTTC.